This TCR beta chain was profiled in a study of shared clonotypes between healthy human individuals. Study results and caveats: What rarefaction showed was incomplete sorted-subset sequencing despite large depth.

Concerning this clone itself: The antigen is not known.

The deep-level immunoSEQ assay was used. Genomic DNA of every subset was divided equally among multiple immunoSEQ plates. As processed by the authors: As immunoSEQ supplied junction-only sequences (without quality scores), filtering differed. Some clones are missing from TCRdb's copy, which holds only in-frame ones; the method was immunoSEQ multiplex PCR. V, J and clone size are taken as reported in that table, and D and trimming were inferred from the DNA itself. Among roughly 2.1 million clones listed, roughly 91% were seen once. Naive CD8 isolation took CD45RO-negative cells positively selected for CCR7 and excluded terminally differentiated effector memory CD45RA+ cells. Between the trimmed V and J ends, which lost 4 bases and 4 bases, there was a span of 17 bases. This CDR3 has 15 residues. Germline V gene lookup returns CDR1 SNHLY and CDR2 FYNNEI.

Input material: naive CD8+ T cells from PBMCs. The TCR comes from a man younger than 30 in good health. Some clones in this sample may be carry-over from other donors' samples. The chain recombines TRBV2 with TRBJ2-7, with D perhaps matching TRBD1 (5 bases). CDR3 residues: CASSVLATETYEQYF. In DNA, the CDR3 is TGTGCCAGCAGTGTCCTCGCGACAGAGACTTACGAGCAGTACTTC.